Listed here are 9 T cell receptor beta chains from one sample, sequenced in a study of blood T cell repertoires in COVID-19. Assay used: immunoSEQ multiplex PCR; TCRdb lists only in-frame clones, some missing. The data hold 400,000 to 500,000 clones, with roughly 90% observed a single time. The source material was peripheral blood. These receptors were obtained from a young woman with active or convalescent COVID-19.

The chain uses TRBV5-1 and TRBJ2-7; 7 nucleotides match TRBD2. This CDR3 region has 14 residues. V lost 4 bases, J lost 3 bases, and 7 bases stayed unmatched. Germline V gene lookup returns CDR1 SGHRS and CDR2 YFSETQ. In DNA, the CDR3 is TGCGCCAGCAGCGGCCAGGGAGGGAGCTACGAGCAGTACTTC. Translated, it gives CASSGQGGSYEQYF.

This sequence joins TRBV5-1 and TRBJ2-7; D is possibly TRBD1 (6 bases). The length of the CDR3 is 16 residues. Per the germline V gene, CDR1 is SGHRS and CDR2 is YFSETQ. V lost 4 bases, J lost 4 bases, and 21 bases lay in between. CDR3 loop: CASSARSGTQPYEQYF. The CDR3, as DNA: TGCGCCAGCAGCGCACGGTCCGGGACACAACCTTACGAGCAGTACTTC.

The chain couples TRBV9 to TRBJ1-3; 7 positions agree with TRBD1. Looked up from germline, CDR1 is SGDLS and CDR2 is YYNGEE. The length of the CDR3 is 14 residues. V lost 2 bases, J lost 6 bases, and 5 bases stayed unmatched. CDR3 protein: CASSVTGAANTIYF. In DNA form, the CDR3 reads TGTGCCAGCAGCGTCACAGGGGCGGCAAACACCATATATTTT.

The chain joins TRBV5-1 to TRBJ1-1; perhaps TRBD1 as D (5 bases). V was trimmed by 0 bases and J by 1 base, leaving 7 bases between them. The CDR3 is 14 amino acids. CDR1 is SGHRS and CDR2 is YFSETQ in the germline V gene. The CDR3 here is CASSLGRENTEAFF. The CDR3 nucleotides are TGCGCCAGCAGCTTGGGCAGGGAGAACACTGAAGCTTTCTTT.

The CDR3: CASVQAEINQPQHF. The CDR3 nucleotides read TGTGCCAGCGTACAGGCGGAGATCAATCAGCCCCAGCATTTT. The chain couples TRBV28 to TRBJ1-5; perhaps TRBD1 as D (5 bases). V was pared by 8 bases and J by 3 bases, with 14 bases between. Germline V gene sequence: CDR1 MDHEN, CDR2 SYDVKM. The CDR3 is made up of 14 amino acids.

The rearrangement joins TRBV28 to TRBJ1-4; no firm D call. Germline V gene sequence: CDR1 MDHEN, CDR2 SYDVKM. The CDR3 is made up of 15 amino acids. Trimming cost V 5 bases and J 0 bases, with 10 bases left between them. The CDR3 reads CASSPGGTTNEKLFF. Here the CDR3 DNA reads TGTGCCAGCAGTCCCGGAGGGACAACTAATGAAAAACTGTTTTTT.

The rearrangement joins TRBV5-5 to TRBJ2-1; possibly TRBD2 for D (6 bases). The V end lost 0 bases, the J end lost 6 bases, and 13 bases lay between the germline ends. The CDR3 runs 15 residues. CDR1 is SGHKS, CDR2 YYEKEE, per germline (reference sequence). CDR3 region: CASSLGEVPSNEQFF. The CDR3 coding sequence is TGTGCCAGCAGCTTGGGGGAGGTTCCTTCCAATGAGCAGTTCTTC.

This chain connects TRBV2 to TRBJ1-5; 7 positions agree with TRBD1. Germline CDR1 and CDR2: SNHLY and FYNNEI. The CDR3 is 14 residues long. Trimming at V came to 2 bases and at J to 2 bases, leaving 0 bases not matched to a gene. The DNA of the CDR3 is TGTGCCAGCAGTGAAACAGGGGGCAATCAGCCCCAGCATTTT. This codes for CASSETGGNQPQHF.

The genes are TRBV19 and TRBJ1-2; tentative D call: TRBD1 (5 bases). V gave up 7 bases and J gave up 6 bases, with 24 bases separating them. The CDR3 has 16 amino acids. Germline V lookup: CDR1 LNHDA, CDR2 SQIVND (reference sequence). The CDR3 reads CASMSPLLRVGDGYTF. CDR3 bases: TGTGCCAGTATGTCCCCCCTCCTCAGGGTGGGCGATGGCTACACCTTC.